Below are 27 T cell receptor beta chains sequenced from a single sample in a study of T cell clonotyping in hematopoietic cell transplantation. Time point indicated: recipient sample about 28 days before transplant, after cytoreduction. Data came from immunoSEQ multiplex PCR; TCRdb stores just in-frame clones and leaves some out. The sample includes tens of thousands of clones, 90% to 96% of them seen just once. The sample was peripheral blood mononuclear cells, taken before stem cell transplant. The receptors here all came from a woman aged 50 to 60 with acute myeloid leukemia. Some clones in this sample may be carry-over from other donors' samples.

The chain has TRBV2 and TRBJ1-2; maybe TRBD1 (5 bases). Trimming removed 3 bases at V and 2 bases at J, with 10 bases between. Per the germline V gene, CDR1 is SNHLY and CDR2 is FYNNEI. The CDR3 sequence is 14 residues long. CDR3 nucleotides: TGTGCCAGCAGTGAGGGGGGAACGAACTATGGCTACACCTTC. It is translated as CASSEGGTNYGYTF.

This clone was counted a single time. The chain links TRBV7-8 to TRBJ2-7, with a tentative D call TRBD1 (5 bases). The germline V and J ends were trimmed by 4 bases and 2 bases, with 15 bases remaining between them. The CDR3 totals 15 residues. Germline loops: CDR1 SGHVS, CDR2 FQNEAQ. This chain's CDR3 is CASSSSGWSTYEQYF. As DNA, the CDR3 is TGTGCCAGCAGCTCGTCAGGGTGGAGCACCTACGAGCAGTACTTC.

This sequence joins TRBV7-8 and TRBJ2-3, with D possibly TRBD2 on 6 matching bases. From germline, CDR1 is SGHVS and CDR2 FQNEAQ. CDR3 length equals 17 residues. Trimming cost V 0 bases and J 0 bases, with 13 bases left between them. The CDR3 region has the DNA TGTGCCAGCAGCTTAGCGGAGGGCACCCCTAGCACAGATACGCAGTATTTT. Protein sequence: CASSLAEGTPSTDTQYF.

This rearrangement joins TRBV14 to TRBJ2-3; D remains unclear. CDR3 length: 14 residues. Trimming took off 1 base at V and 6 bases at J, with 11 bases between the two ends. Germline-derived CDR1 and CDR2 are SGHDN and FVKESK. CDR3 sequence reads: CASSQVQRRDTQYF. CDR3 nucleotides: TGTGCCAGCAGCCAAGTACAGAGAAGGGATACGCAGTATTTT.

The V and J genes are TRBV5-1 and TRBJ2-3; a weak D match, TRBD2 (6 bases). CDR1 is SGHRS and CDR2 is YFSETQ in the germline V gene. Trimming stripped 0 bases from V and 0 bases from J, with 8 bases between. This CDR3 has 15 amino acids. CDR3 loop: CASSLAGGSTDTQYF. Here the CDR3 DNA reads TGCGCCAGCAGCTTGGCCGGGGGAAGCACAGATACGCAGTATTTT.

This clone was seen a few times. V and J are TRBV7-6 and TRBJ1-2; 12 bases are shared with TRBD1. V lost 5 bases and J lost 6; bases outside the gene matches: 4. CDR1 is SGHVS, CDR2 FNYEAQ, per germline. CDR3 length equals 14 residues. The chain's CDR3 is CASSAGDRGHGYTF. The CDR3 region has the DNA TGTGCCAGCAGCGCCGGGGACAGGGGGCATGGCTACACCTTC.

The chain recombines TRBV9 with TRBJ1-2, with 7 bases identical to TRBD1. Germline CDR1 and CDR2: SGDLS and YYNGEE. The junction had 6 bases not matched to a gene; V was cut back by 4 bases and J by 0 bases. The length of the CDR3 is 15 residues. In nucleotides, the CDR3 is TGTGCCAGCAGCTCCCGGGACAGAGCTAACTATGGCTACACCTTC. Protein sequence: CASSSRDRANYGYTF.

The chain is built from TRBV5-1 and TRBJ2-3; weak D call: TRBD1 (6 bases). Trimming cost V 0 bases and J 2 bases, with 16 bases left between them. The CDR3 extends over 17 amino acids. Germline V gives CDR1 SGHRS, CDR2 YFSETQ. The CDR3 nucleotides read TGCGCCAGCAGCTTGGGGAACAGGGACCCTTCCACAGATACGCAGTATTTT. It specifies CASSLGNRDPSTDTQYF.

This clone occurred once. The gene calls are TRBV30 and TRBJ1-5, with a possible D match to TRBD1 (5 bases). The CDR3 is made up of 14 amino acids. Germline V CDR1 and CDR2: GTSNPN, SVGIG (reference sequence). V was cut by 2 bases and J by 8 bases, with 16 bases left in between. In DNA form, the CDR3 reads TGTGCCTGGAGTTACCGGGCAGGGTACGAGCCCCAGCATTTT. Residues: CAWSYRAGYEPQHF. Based on the CDR3 plus reference TRBV30 and TRBJ1-5, the full variable domain is SQTIHQWPATLVQPVGSPLSLECTVEGTSNPNLYWYRQAAGRGLQLLFYSVGIGQISSEVPQNLSASRPQDRQFILSSKKLLLSDSGFYLCAWSYRAGYEPQHFGDGTRLSIL.

Remarks on this clone: Germline and junction disagree at one end, which may indicate a read error. The chain carries TRBV7-7 and TRBJ2-5; a weak D match, TRBD1 (7 bases). Germline V gene lookup returns CDR1 SSHAT and CDR2 FNYEAQ (reference sequence). The CDR3 length is 16 residues. This chain's CDR3 is CASSFGLDRAGETQYF. CDR3 bases: TGTGCTAGCAGCTTCGGACTCGACAGGGCGGGGGAGACCCAGTACTTC.

This clone was picked up one time. The V gene is TRBV6-1, the J gene TRBJ1-1; TRBD1 aligns across 7 bases. Per germline, CDR1 MNHNS and CDR2 SASEGT. The CDR3 loop spans 15 amino acids. V was clipped by 4 bases and J by 1 base; unmatched bases: 6. As DNA, the CDR3 is TGTGCCAGCAGTGCCTTGACAGGGAGGAACACTGAAGCTTTCTTT. It specifies CASSALTGRNTEAFF.

V and J are TRBV19 and TRBJ1-5; D call uncertain. The V end lost 2 bases, the J end lost 0 bases, and 8 bases lay between the germline ends. The CDR3 has 15 amino acids. Germline loops: CDR1 LNHDA, CDR2 SQIVND (reference sequence). CDR3 region: CASSISTSSNQPQHF. The CDR3 DNA reads as TGTGCCAGTAGTATATCCACCTCTAGCAATCAGCCCCAGCATTTT.

The count of this clone is one. The V gene is TRBV6-1, the J gene TRBJ2-3, with D possibly being TRBD1 or TRBD2 (6 bases each). The length of the CDR3 is 15 residues. Trimming left V 3 bases short and J 6 bases short, with 16 bases between. The germline CDR1 and CDR2 sequences are MNHNS and SASEGT. CDR3 residues: CASSELWGALDTQYF. CDR3 DNA: TGTGCCAGCAGTGAGCTATGGGGGGCCTTGGATACGCAGTATTTT.

This sequence joins TRBV10-2 and TRBJ1-4; a possible D gene is TRBD1 (5 bases). Trimming pared 6 bases from V and 8 bases from J, leaving 10 bases between. The CDR3 loop spans 12 amino acids. The germline CDR1 and CDR2 sequences are WSHSY and SAAADI. CDR3 coding DNA: TGCGCCAGCAGCCAGGGTCCGGAAAAACTGTTTTTT. Its protein product is CASSQGPEKLFF.

The chain employs TRBV29-1 and TRBJ2-7; 15 bases are a match to TRBD2. The CDR3 totals 18 residues. V dropped 4 bases and J dropped 5; count of bases not matched to a gene: 15. Germline lookup yields CDR1 SQVTM and CDR2 ANQGSEA. In DNA form, the CDR3 reads TGCAGCGTTGTAGGAGAGGGACTAGCGGGAGGCCGTCAACACGAGCAGTACTTC. Its protein product is CSVVGEGLAGGRQHEQYF.

In regard to this clone: An end of the junction does not agree with germline; a read error may underlie this. The chain carries TRBV7-7 and TRBJ2-5, with D tentatively TRBD1 or TRBD2 (6 bases each). The CDR3 sequence is 15 residues long. Germline CDR1 reads SSHAT; CDR2 reads FNYEAQ (reference sequence). The chain's CDR3 is CASSLFPGARETQYF. For the CDR3, the DNA is TGTGCTAGCAGCTTATTCCCGGGGGCGAGGGAGACCCAGTACTTC.

V gene TRBV7-2 combines with J gene TRBJ1-5, with a tentative D call TRBD1 (6 bases). From germline, CDR1 is SGHTA and CDR2 FQGNSA. The V end was cut by 3 bases, the J end by 5 bases, with 14 bases between. CDR3 length: 15 amino acids. CDR3 region: CASSFGRGFDQPQHF. As DNA, the CDR3 is TGTGCCAGCAGCTTTGGCAGGGGTTTCGATCAGCCCCAGCATTTT.

The V gene is TRBV7-9, the J gene TRBJ2-7; TRBD2 might be the D (6 bases). Deletions cut 8 bases from V and 1 base from J, with 12 bases between. This CDR3 has 13 amino acids. Germline V CDR1 and CDR2: SEHNR, FQNEAQ (reference sequence). As DNA, the CDR3 is TGTGCCAGCTGCGACGGGGGTTCCTACGAGCAGTACTTC. Protein sequence: CASCDGGSYEQYF.

The genes are TRBV25-1 and TRBJ2-5; 7 bases agree with TRBD1. With V trimmed by 5 bases and J by 5 bases, 8 bases remained unmatched. From germline, CDR1 is MGHDK and CDR2 SYGVNS. This CDR3 is built from 14 residues. The CDR3 here is CASSRAKTGETQYF. The CDR3 DNA is TGTGCCAGCAGTAGGGCTAAGACAGGGGAGACCCAGTACTTC.

V usage is TRBV10-3 and J usage is TRBJ2-1; TRBD2 matches at 10 bases. The V and J ends lost 5 bases and 0 bases, in that order; junction bases with no gene match: 4. Germline-derived CDR1 and CDR2 are ENHRY and SYGVKD. CDR3 length equals 16 residues. Here the CDR3 DNA reads TGTGCCATCAGTATGTTAGCGGGGGGCTCCTACAATGAGCAGTTCTTC. Its translation is CAISMLAGGSYNEQFF.

The rearrangement joins TRBV9 to TRBJ2-2, with a weak D call TRBD2 (5 bases). CDR1 SGDLS and CDR2 YYNGEE come from the germline V gene. The germline V and J ends were trimmed by 4 bases and 1 base, with 5 bases remaining between them. The length of the CDR3 is 13 residues. The CDR3, as DNA: TGTGCCAGCAGCCGGGGGAACACCGGGGAGCTGTTTTTT. As protein: CASSRGNTGELFF.

The V call is TRBV19, the J call TRBJ1-2; 8 bases agree with TRBD1. Germline V gene sequence: CDR1 LNHDA, CDR2 SQIVND (reference sequence). With 7 bases clipped from V and 3 bases from J, the junction kept 4 bases outside the gene matches. The CDR3 covers 13 residues. Here the CDR3 DNA reads TGTGCCAGTACCCTGGACAGGGACTATGGCTACACCTTC. Its protein is CASTLDRDYGYTF.

The chain combines TRBV2 with TRBJ2-7; a weak D match, TRBD2 (6 bases). V was pared by 6 bases and J by 4 bases, with 16 bases between. Germline V CDR1 and CDR2: SNHLY, FYNNEI. The CDR3 has 14 residues. The CDR3 spells CASSGRESGYEQYF. The DNA of the CDR3 is TGTGCCAGCAGCGGCCGGGAGTCCGGGTACGAGCAGTACTTC.

The rearrangement links TRBV5-4 to TRBJ2-3, with no clear D. Germline V gene sequence: CDR1 SGHNT, CDR2 YYREEE (reference sequence). Trimming removed 0 bases at V and 2 bases at J, with 10 bases between. This CDR3 has 15 residues. The CDR3 is CASSLDFQDTDTQYF. In DNA form, the CDR3 reads TGTGCCAGCAGCTTGGATTTTCAGGACACAGATACGCAGTATTTT.

CDR3 sequence: CASSPRTASSYEQYF. DNA for the CDR3: TGTGCCAGCAGCCCCAGGACAGCGAGCTCCTACGAGCAGTACTTC. V usage is TRBV7-9 and J usage is TRBJ2-7; possible D gene TRBD1, 6 bases. Trimming took off 5 bases at V and 0 bases at J, with 14 bases between the two ends. The germline V gene has CDR1 SEHNR and CDR2 FQNEAQ (reference sequence). CDR3 length: 15 amino acids.

The DNA of the CDR3 is TGCGCCAGCAGCTTCTCCGACAAGAGCAATCAGCCCCAGCATTTT. It specifies CASSFSDKSNQPQHF. This chain joins TRBV4-1 and TRBJ1-5, with unresolved D. Per germline, CDR1 MGHRA and CDR2 YSYEKL. This CDR3 region has 15 residues. V was clipped by 5 bases and J by 1 base, with 12 bases between them.

This clone was seen only once. V gene TRBV29-1 combines with J gene TRBJ2-3; D gene ambiguous. The ends were cut back, 4 bases at V and 5 bases at J, with 13 bases in the middle. CDR1 and CDR2 from the germline V gene are SQVTM and ANQGSEA. CDR3 size: 13 residues. CDR3 coding DNA: TGCAGCGTTGGGCAGAGACGGAGAGATACGCAGTATTTT. Protein product: CSVGQRRRDTQYF.